This is a list of T cell receptor beta chains from one sample in a study of blood T cell repertoires in COVID-19. Profiled with immunoSEQ multiplex PCR; TCRdb holds only in-frame clones, not every one. Counted here are 220,000 or so clones, roughly four fifths occurring once; the ten biggest clones make up 8.2%. Sequenced input: peripheral blood. The receptors shown here come from a woman of 80 years or more with COVID-19, enrolled during active disease. CDR3s include the opening cysteine and the closing phenylalanine or tryptophan. D genes are given only for firm matches. The size entry is marked missing in some rows and otherwise reads once, few, many or a size class.

abundance,d_gene,v_gene,j_gene,CDR3nt,CDR3aa
.,.,TRBV5-1,TRBJ1-1,TGCGCCAGCAGCTTGGAACAGGGATTTGAAGCTTTCTTT,CASSLEQGFEAFF
.,.,TRBV19,TRBJ1-1,TGTGCCAGTAGTATAGATCACAACAGAAGACTGAACACTGAAGCTTTCTTT,CASSIDHNRRLNTEAFF
.,.,TRBV24-1,TRBJ2-3,TGTGCCACCAGTGATCCCCGGAGAGCAGATACGCAGTATTTT,CATSDPRRADTQYF
.,.,TRBV27,TRBJ2-2,TGTGCCAGCAGACCCCGCGGACAGACGAACACCGGGGAGCTGTTTTTT,CASRPRGQTNTGELFF
.,.,TRBV5-4,TRBJ2-5,TGTGCCAGCAGCCATCGGACTCAACAAGAGACCCAGTACTTC,CASSHRTQQETQYF
.,TRBD1,TRBV4-3,TRBJ2-1,TGCGCCAGCAGCCACCCTAAGGGGGACAGGGGCTACAATGAGCAGTTCTTC,CASSHPKGDRGYNEQFF
.,.,TRBV4-1,TRBJ2-3,TGCGCCAGCAGCCCGGACTCCACAGATACGCAGTATTTT,CASSPDSTDTQYF
.,TRBD2,TRBV18,TRBJ2-7,TGTGCCAGCTCCGGACTAGCGGGGTCAGAGCAGTACTTC,CASSGLAGSEQYF
.,TRBD2,TRBV28,TRBJ2-1,TGTGCCAGCAGTTTAAGGACTAGCGGGGGAAATGAGCAGTTCTTC,CASSLRTSGGNEQFF
.,.,TRBV18,TRBJ2-7,TGTGCCAGCTCACCCTCAACAGGGAGATACGAGCAGTACTTC,CASSPSTGRYEQYF
.,.,TRBV7-3,TRBJ1-1,TGTGCCAGCAGCCAAACAGGGAGGGAGACTGAAGCTTTCTTT,CASSQTGRETEAFF
.,TRBD1,TRBV2,TRBJ2-1,TGTGCCAGCAAAATAGGGACAGGGAGTTACAATGAGCAGTTCTTC,CASKIGTGSYNEQFF
.,TRBD1,TRBV3-1/TRBV3-2,TRBJ2-1,TGTGCCAGCAGCCAGGGGACAGGGGGCTACAATGAGCAGTTCTTC,CASSQGTGGYNEQFF
once,.,TRBV15,TRBJ2-2,TGTGCCACCAGCAGAGTCCCTTCCGGGGAGCTGTTTTTT,CATSRVPSGELFF
.,TRBD2,TRBV7-2,TRBJ2-3,TGTGCCAGCAGCGTACTAGCGGGAGCGGTAGATACGCAGTATTTT,CASSVLAGAVDTQYF
once,.,TRBV5-1,TRBJ2-5,TGCGCCAGCAGCTTGGTCAGCTATAGGACTGGGCAAGAGACCCAGTACTTC,CASSLVSYRTGQETQYF
.,TRBD1,TRBV5-1,TRBJ2-5,TGCGCCAGCAGCTGGGCCGGGACAGTCGAGACCCAGTACTTC,CASSWAGTVETQYF
.,TRBD1,TRBV5-4,TRBJ1-4,TGTGCCAGCAGCCCCCAGCCGGGACAGGGGGAAAAACTGTTTTTT,CASSPQPGQGEKLFF
.,TRBD1,TRBV18,TRBJ1-5,TGTGCCAGCTCACCATACCGGGGACAGGGTATTCAGCCCCAGCATTTT,CASSPYRGQGIQPQHF
.,.,TRBV10-3,TRBJ1-6,TGTGCCATCAAGGGCACACAGGGCACTAATTCACCCCTCCACTTT,CAIKGTQGTNSPLHF
.,.,TRBV4-2,TRBJ1-1,TGTGCCAGCAGCCCACGACAGATGAACACTGAAGCTTTCTTT,CASSPRQMNTEAFF
.,.,TRBV7-6,TRBJ1-5,TGTGCCAGCAGCTTAGTTATGGGGGGGTACCAGCCCCAGCATTTT,CASSLVMGGYQPQHF
few,TRBD1,TRBV9,TRBJ1-3,TGTGCCAGCAGCGTAAGTCCGGGACAGGGGACATCTGGAAACACCATATATTTT,CASSVSPGQGTSGNTIYF
.,.,TRBV10-3,TRBJ2-7,TGTGCCATCAGTAGGGAGGCCAGAGCATTTTTTGGGGGGTACTTC,CAISREARAFFGGYF
.,TRBD1,TRBV6-5,TRBJ1-1,TGTGCCAGCAGGGACAGGGTAACTGAAGCTTTCTTT,CASRDRVTEAFF
.,TRBD1,TRBV11-2,TRBJ1-1,TGTGCCAGCAGCTTGACGACAGGGGGGGACACTGAAGCTTTCTTT,CASSLTTGGDTEAFF
.,.,TRBV4-3,TRBJ1-6,TGCGCCAGCAGCCAAGAACAGGGAGTCTTCTATTCACCCCTCCACTTT,CASSQEQGVFYSPLHF
once,TRBD1,TRBV5-1,TRBJ1-1,TGCGCCAGCAGTGACAGGGGGATCTATACTGAAGCTTTCTTT,CASSDRGIYTEAFF
.,.,TRBV5-1,TRBJ2-7,TGCGCCAGCAGCTCGAGGCAAGGATACGAGCAGTACTTC,CASSSRQGYEQYF
once,.,TRBV5-1,TRBJ2-1,TGCGCCAGCAGCTTGGGGGCCGCCTCCTACAATGAGCAGTTCTTC,CASSLGAASYNEQFF
once,.,TRBV30,TRBJ1-1,TGTGCCTGGAGTCTGACAGGAGGAAACACTGAAGCTTTCTTT,CAWSLTGGNTEAFF
.,.,TRBV6-5,TRBJ1-1,TGTGCCAGCAGTTACTCGCCAGGGAACACTGAAGCTTTCTTT,CASSYSPGNTEAFF
few,.,TRBV6-2/TRBV6-3,TRBJ1-5,TGTGCCAGCAGTCACGTGGGGCAGGGTGGTCAGCCCCAGCATTTT,CASSHVGQGGQPQHF
.,TRBD1,TRBV27,TRBJ1-1,TGTGCCAGCAGTCCCCTGACAGGGGCGGGAACTGAAGCTTTCTTT,CASSPLTGAGTEAFF
.,.,TRBV6-2/TRBV6-3,TRBJ1-4,TGTGCCAGCAGTTACTCACGACAGGTCCCTAATGAAAAACTGTTTTTT,CASSYSRQVPNEKLFF
.,.,TRBV11-2,TRBJ2-7,TGTGCCAGCAACATAGGGGGTTCCTACGAGCAGTACTTC,CASNIGGSYEQYF
once,TRBD1,TRBV6-5,TRBJ1-1,TGTGCCAGCAGCCGTCCCGGGACAGGGCGGACTGAAGCTTTCTTT,CASSRPGTGRTEAFF
.,.,TRBV6-1,TRBJ1-1,TGTGCCAGCAGTGATTCTGGGGCAGGTAGGGCTGAAGCTTTCTTT,CASSDSGAGRAEAFF
.,TRBD1,TRBV11-3,TRBJ2-5,TGTGCCAGCAGCTTAGGAGTGGGGACAGGGCAGTACTTC,CASSLGVGTGQYF
.,.,TRBV29-1,TRBJ1-1,TGCAGCGTTAATGCACCGAGCACTGAAGCTTTCTTT,CSVNAPSTEAFF
.,.,TRBV24-1,TRBJ1-5,TGTGCCACCAGTGATAACCGTCGGGGTACGGGTCAGCCCCAGCATTTT,CATSDNRRGTGQPQHF
few,.,TRBV30,TRBJ1-1,TGTGCCTGTCGACAATCAGTATCGGTCTCGGAAGCTTTCTTT,CACRQSVSVSEAFF
.,.,TRBV24-1,TRBJ1-2,TGTGCCACCAGTGAGTCTCGGGACTATGGCTACACCTTC,CATSESRDYGYTF
.,.,TRBV5-1,TRBJ1-1,TGCGCCAGCAGCTTGGGACAGATGAACACTGAAGCTTTCTTT,CASSLGQMNTEAFF
.,.,TRBV27,TRBJ1-1,TGTGCCAGCAGTTTATTTCGGGGTAAGAGAAGCACTGAAGCTTTCTTT,CASSLFRGKRSTEAFF
.,.,TRBV30,TRBJ2-2,TGTGCCTGGAGTGTTGGCCGGGTGAGCACCGGGGAGCTGTTTTTT,CAWSVGRVSTGELFF
.,TRBD1,TRBV5-1,TRBJ1-1,TGCGCCAGCAGCTTGTTCACAGGGGGCATATCTGAAGCTTTCTTT,CASSLFTGGISEAFF
.,TRBD2,TRBV7-2,TRBJ2-2,TGTGCCAGCAGCTTTGATCCCCAGCGGGGCGCGAACACCGGGGAGCTGTTTTTT,CASSFDPQRGANTGELFF
.,TRBD2,TRBV5-1,TRBJ2-6,TGCGCCAGCAGCTTCCCGAGCGGGAGTAAGGCTGGGGCCAACGTCCTGACTTTC,CASSFPSGSKAGANVLTF
.,.,TRBV18,TRBJ1-5,TGTGCCAGCTCACCAGGCAGGAATCAGCCCCAGCATTTT,CASSPGRNQPQHF
few,TRBD1,TRBV6-1,TRBJ2-7,TGTGCCAGCAGTGCTCGGTCACAGGGGGGCCGGCCCTACGAGCAGTACTTC,CASSARSQGGRPYEQYF
.,.,TRBV30,TRBJ1-6,TGTGCCTGGACCAAACGGGACTCCTATAATTCACCCCTCCACTTT,CAWTKRDSYNSPLHF
once,TRBD1,TRBV7-9,TRBJ2-7,TGTGCCAGCAGCTCCGCCGGGACAGGGAACTACGAGCAGTACTTC,CASSSAGTGNYEQYF
once,.,TRBV2,TRBJ1-6,TGTGCCAGCAGGACGGGGTATAATTCACCCCTCCACTTT,CASRTGYNSPLHF
.,.,TRBV11-1,TRBJ1-5,TGTGCCAGCAGCCGAACCGGGGGTGGCAATCAGCCCCAGCATTTT,CASSRTGGGNQPQHF